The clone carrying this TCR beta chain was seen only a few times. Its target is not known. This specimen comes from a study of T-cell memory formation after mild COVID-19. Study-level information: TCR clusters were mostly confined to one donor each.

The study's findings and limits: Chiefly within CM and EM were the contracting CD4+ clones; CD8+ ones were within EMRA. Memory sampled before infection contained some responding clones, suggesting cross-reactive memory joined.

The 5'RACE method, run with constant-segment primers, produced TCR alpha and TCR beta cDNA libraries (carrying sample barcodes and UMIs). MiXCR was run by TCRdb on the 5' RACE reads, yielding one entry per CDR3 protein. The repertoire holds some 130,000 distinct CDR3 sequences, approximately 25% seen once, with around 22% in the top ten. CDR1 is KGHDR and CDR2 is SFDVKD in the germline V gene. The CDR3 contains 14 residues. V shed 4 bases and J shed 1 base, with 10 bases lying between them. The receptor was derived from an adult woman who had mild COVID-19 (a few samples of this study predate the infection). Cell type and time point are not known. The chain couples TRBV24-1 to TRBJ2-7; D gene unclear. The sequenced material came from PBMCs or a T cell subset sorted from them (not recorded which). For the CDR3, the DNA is TGTGCCACCAGTGACCAAGGGTCTTCCTACGAGCAGTACTTC. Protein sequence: CATSDQGSSYEQYF.